The 20 T cell receptor beta chains below come from one sample, sequenced in a study of metastatic and nonmetastatic thyroid tumors. TCRdb reassembled clones from the PCR reads with MiXCR. Of approximately 32,000 clones listed, 15% to 20% are singletons. All patients reached thyroid surgery having received no treatment beforehand. Sequenced material: blood. The receptors were sampled from a female donor with papillary thyroid cancer or a benign thyroid nodule (not recorded which). Some clones in this sample may be carry-over from other donors' samples.

Ten or more counts support this clone. The chain combines TRBV24-1 with TRBJ1-2; unclear D gene. Germline CDR1 KGHDR, CDR2 SFDVKD. The length of the CDR3 is 12 residues. V dropped 8 bases and J dropped 1 base, with 7 bases sitting between them. Here the CDR3 reads CATTKLNYGYTF. The CDR3 DNA is TGTGCCACCACTAAGCTTAACTATGGCTACACCTTC.

This clone was picked up many times. The chain recombines TRBV5-1 with TRBJ2-3; 9 bases align to TRBD1. The J segment lost 6 bases and the V segment lost 0 bases, leaving 8 bases of the junction unmatched. The CDR3 has 16 residues. Germline CDR1 SGHRS, CDR2 YFSETQ. The CDR3 sequence is CASSLVSGTGTDTQYF. DNA for the CDR3: TGCGCCAGCAGCTTGGTCTCCGGGACAGGGACCGATACGCAGTATTTT.

This clone has ten or more counts. The genes are TRBV30 and TRBJ2-5; 8 positions match TRBD2. V lost 0 bases, J lost 4 bases, and 1 base stayed unmatched. CDR1 is GTSNPN and CDR2 is SVGIG in the germline V gene (reference sequence). The CDR3 spans 13 residues. The CDR3: CAWSVRGGETQYF. DNA of the CDR3: TGTGCCTGGAGTGTACGGGGGGGAGAGACCCAGTACTTC.

Worth noting for this clone: The junction does not match germline at one end; this may be a read error. The rearrangement joins TRBV6-1 to TRBJ2-7, with D unclear. Germline V gene sequence: CDR1 MNHNS, CDR2 SASEGT. CDR3 size: 12 residues. The CDR3 DNA follows: TGTGCTGCCCCCAGGAGCTCCTACGAGCATTACTTC. Its translation is CAAPRSSYEHYF.

This clone was recorded many times. V usage is TRBV7-8 and J usage is TRBJ1-1; no clear D gene. In germline, CDR1 is SGHVS, CDR2 FQNEAQ. The CDR3 contains 14 residues. Trimming removed 5 bases at V and 0 bases at J, with 10 bases between. The chain's CDR3 is CASSTATLNTEAFF. Written as DNA, the CDR3 is TGTGCCAGCAGCACTGCTACCTTGAACACTGAAGCTTTCTTT.

CDR3 protein: CASSLPTGWNEQFF. CDR3 DNA sequence: TGTGCCAGCAGTCTCCCGACAGGGTGGAATGAGCAGTTCTTC. The chain is built from TRBV6-1 and TRBJ2-1; 7 bases align to TRBD1. Germline loops: CDR1 MNHNS, CDR2 SASEGT. V trimming: 5 bases; J trimming: 7 bases; junction bases outside the gene matches: 8. The CDR3 spans 14 residues.

This clone was seen repeatedly, ten times or more. The CDR3, as DNA: TGTGCCAGCAGCCTCGGGAGGACCGCCTACGAGCAGTACTTC. This encodes CASSLGRTAYEQYF. The V gene is TRBV7-6, the J gene TRBJ2-7; the match to TRBD2 covers 7 bases. The J segment lost 2 bases and the V segment lost 5 bases, leaving 6 bases of the junction unmatched. The germline gives CDR1 SGHVS, CDR2 FNYEAQ. The CDR3 is 14 amino acids.

This clone was counted ten times or more. This sequence joins TRBV6-1 and TRBJ1-4, with 9 nucleotides matching TRBD1. Germline V gene lookup returns CDR1 MNHNS and CDR2 SASEGT. This CDR3 is built from 14 residues. V dropped 5 bases and J dropped 7; count of bases not matched to a gene: 5. In DNA, the CDR3 is TGTGCCAGCAGTTCTACAGGGGGCGTTGAAAAACTGTTTTTT. Translating gives CASSSTGGVEKLFF.

This CDR3 reads CASSLGVGGNQPQHF. The CDR3 DNA is TGTGCCAGCAGCTTGGGGGTTGGCGGGAATCAGCCCCAGCATTTT. The chain links TRBV5-6 to TRBJ1-5; D gene unclear. With 0 bases removed from V and 4 bases from J, the gap between germline ends came to 11 bases. The CDR3 contains 15 residues. CDR1 is SGHDT, CDR2 YYEEEE, per germline.

The rearrangement joins TRBV3-1 to TRBJ1-1; 7 bases are a match to TRBD1. The CDR3 has 14 residues. Germline assignment: CDR1 LGHDT and CDR2 YNNKEL (reference sequence). Trimming at V came to 6 bases and at J to 0 bases, leaving 4 bases not matched to a gene. DNA of the CDR3: TGTGCCAGCAGAGGACAGGAGGTGAACACTGAAGCTTTCTTT. Its translation: CASRGQEVNTEAFF. Full variable domain (missing parts from reference TRBV3-1 and TRBJ1-1): DTAVSQTPKYLVTQMGNDKSIKCEQNLGHDTMYWYKQDSKKFLKIMFSYNNKELIINETVPNRFSPKSPDKAHLNLHINSLELGDSAVYFCASRGQEVNTEAFFGQGTRLTVV.

This clone was found many times. The CDR3 DNA sequence: TGTGCCTGGAGTTCAGGGGCAGGTGAAAAACTGTTTTTT. It is translated as CAWSSGAGEKLFF. V gene TRBV30 combines with J gene TRBJ1-4; weak D call: TRBD1 (6 bases). Trimming stripped 2 bases from V and 7 bases from J, with 11 bases between. The CDR3 is made up of 13 amino acids. Germline V gene lookup returns CDR1 GTSNPN and CDR2 SVGIG (reference sequence).

This clone was recorded many times. J is TRBJ2-5 and V is TRBV12-3 or TRBV12-4, with D perhaps TRBD2 (7 bases). V was shortened by 1 base and J by 3 bases, with 18 bases between the two germline ends. This CDR3 has 17 residues. The CDR3: CASSLVRGGGGKETQYF. The CDR3 coding sequence is TGTGCCAGCAGTTTAGTAAGAGGGGGGGGGGGGAAAGAGACCCAGTACTTC.

This clone was observed many times. The junction and the germline gene differ at one end; a read error may be behind it. The chain employs TRBV19 and TRBJ2-7; 8 nucleotides agree with TRBD1. This CDR3 is 15 amino acids long. Germline V gene sequence: CDR1 LNHDA, CDR2 SQIVND (reference sequence). The CDR3 here is CASSLETGGGNEQYF. In DNA form, the CDR3 reads TGTGCCAGTAGTCTAGAAACAGGGGGAGGAAACGAGCAGTACTTC.

This clone was seen at least ten times. The chain recombines TRBV6-1 with TRBJ2-2; possibly TRBD1 for D (6 bases). V was pared by 5 bases and J by 9 bases, with 19 bases between. The CDR3 is 15 amino acids. CDR1 is MNHNS, CDR2 SASEGT, per germline. CDR3 in amino acids: CASSTGMMGTRELFF. CDR3 sequence (DNA): TGTGCCAGCAGTACAGGGATGATGGGGACCAGGGAGCTGTTTTTT.

A remark on this clone: Relative to the germline gene, one junction end is altered; a read error may explain this. The chain uses TRBV28 and TRBJ1-6; D remains unclear. Germline-derived CDR1 and CDR2 are MDHEN and SYDVKM. The CDR3 covers 11 residues. For the CDR3, the DNA is TGTTCCAGCAGTGGAGCTTCACCCCTCCACTTT. Translating gives CSSSGASPLHF.

This rearrangement joins TRBV7-3 to TRBJ2-2, with TRBD2 matching over 9 bases. Per germline, CDR1 SGHTA and CDR2 FQGTGA. V trimming: 5 bases; J trimming: 8 bases; junction bases outside the gene matches: 6. The CDR3 loop spans 14 amino acids. The CDR3 DNA is TGTGCCAGCAGCCCGCCTCTAGCGGGAGGGGAGCTGTTTTTT. Translation gives CASSPPLAGGELFF.

This clone has a count of ten or more. V gene TRBV13 combines with J gene TRBJ2-2, with D perhaps TRBD1 (6 bases). CDR3 length: 17 residues. V was trimmed by 5 bases and J by 0 bases, leaving 16 bases between them. In germline, CDR1 is PRHDT, CDR2 FYEKMQ (reference sequence). The CDR3 spells CASSPSGESANTGELFF. The CDR3 DNA reads as TGTGCCAGCAGCCCTTCAGGGGAGTCCGCGAACACCGGGGAGCTGTTTTTT. Based on the CDR3 plus reference TRBV13 and TRBJ2-2, the full variable domain is AAGVIQSPRHLIKEKRETATLKCYPIPRHDTVYWYQQGPGQDPQFLISFYEKMQSDKGSIPDRFSAQQFSDYHSELNMSSLELGDSALYFCASSPSGESANTGELFFGEGSRLTVL.

This clone was counted at least ten times. This chain links TRBV5-1 with TRBJ1-5; D is unresolved. From germline, CDR1 is SGHRS and CDR2 YFSETQ. This CDR3 region has 14 residues. V lost 0 bases, J lost 2 bases, and 6 bases lay in between. The CDR3, as DNA: TGCGCCAGCAGCTTGGGAGTGGGCAATCAGCCCCAGCATTTT. Translation: CASSLGVGNQPQHF.

This clone was detected a few times. The rearrangement links TRBV19 to TRBJ2-2; no firm D call. V was cut by 8 bases and J by 6 bases, with 13 bases left in between. This CDR3 is built from 13 residues. Germline lookup yields CDR1 LNHDA and CDR2 SQIVND (reference sequence). The CDR3, as DNA: TGTGCCAGTTGGCTCGTACAGTCCGGGGAGCTGTTTTTT. Amino acids: CASWLVQSGELFF.

The chain links TRBV2 to TRBJ2-3; tentatively, D is TRBD2 (7 bases). The V end was cut by 7 bases, the J end by 2 bases, with 25 bases between. The CDR3 contains 18 residues. Germline assignment: CDR1 SNHLY and CDR2 FYNNEI. Here the CDR3 DNA reads TGTGCCAGCACCGGATCCTCCCGCGGGGGCGGTATCACAGATACGCAGTATTTT. Its protein is CASTGSSRGGGITDTQYF.